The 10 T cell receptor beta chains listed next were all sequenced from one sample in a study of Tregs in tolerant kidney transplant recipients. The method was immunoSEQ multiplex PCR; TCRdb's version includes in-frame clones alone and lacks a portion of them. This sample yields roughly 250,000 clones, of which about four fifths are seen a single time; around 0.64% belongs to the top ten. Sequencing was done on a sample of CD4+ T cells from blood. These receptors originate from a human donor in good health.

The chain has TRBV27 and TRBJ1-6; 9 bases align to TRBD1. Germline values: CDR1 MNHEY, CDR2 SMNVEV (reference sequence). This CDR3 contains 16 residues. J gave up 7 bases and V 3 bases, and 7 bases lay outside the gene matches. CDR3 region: CASSLGQGLENSPLHF. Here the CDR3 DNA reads TGTGCCAGCAGTTTGGGACAGGGCCTGGAGAATTCACCCCTCCACTTT.

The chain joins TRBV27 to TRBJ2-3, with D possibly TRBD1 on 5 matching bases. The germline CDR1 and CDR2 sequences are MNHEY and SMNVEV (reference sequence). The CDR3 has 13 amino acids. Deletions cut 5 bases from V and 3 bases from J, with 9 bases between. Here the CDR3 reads CASSRAGTDTQYF. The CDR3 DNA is TGTGCCAGCAGTCGGGCAGGGACAGATACGCAGTATTTT.

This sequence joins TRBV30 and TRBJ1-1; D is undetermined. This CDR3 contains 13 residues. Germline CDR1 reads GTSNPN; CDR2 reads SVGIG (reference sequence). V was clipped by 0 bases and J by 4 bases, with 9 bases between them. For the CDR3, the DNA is TGTGCCTGGAGTGTACAAAGGGCCACTGAAGCTTTCTTT. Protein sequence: CAWSVQRATEAFF. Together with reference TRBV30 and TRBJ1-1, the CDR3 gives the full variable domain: SQTIHQWPATLVQPVGSPLSLECTVEGTSNPNLYWYRQAAGRGLQLLFYSVGIGQISSEVPQNLSASRPQDRQFILSSKKLLLSDSGFYLCAWSVQRATEAFFGQGTRLTVV.

CDR3 residues: CASSREPSSGNTIYF. CDR3 DNA sequence: TGTGCCAGCAGTCGGGAACCGAGCTCTGGAAACACCATATATTTT. The chain recombines TRBV7-9 with TRBJ1-3; D remains ambiguous. Looked up from germline, CDR1 is SEHNR and CDR2 is FQNEAQ (reference sequence). This CDR3 has 15 residues. The ends were cut back, 6 bases at V and 0 bases at J, with 12 bases in the middle. Together with reference TRBV7-9 and TRBJ1-3, the CDR3 gives the full variable domain: DTGVSQNPRHKITKRGQNVTFRCDPISEHNRLYWYRQTLGQGPEFLTYFQNEAQLEKSRLLSDRFSAERPKGSFSTLEIQRTEQGDSAMYLCASSREPSSGNTIYFGEGSWLTVV.

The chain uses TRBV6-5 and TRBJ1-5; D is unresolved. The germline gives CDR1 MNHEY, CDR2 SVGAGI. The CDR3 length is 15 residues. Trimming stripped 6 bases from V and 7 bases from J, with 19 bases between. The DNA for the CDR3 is TGTGCCAGCAGGGAGGCACCACCTCCGGTCCAGCCCCAGCATTTT. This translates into CASREAPPPVQPQHF.

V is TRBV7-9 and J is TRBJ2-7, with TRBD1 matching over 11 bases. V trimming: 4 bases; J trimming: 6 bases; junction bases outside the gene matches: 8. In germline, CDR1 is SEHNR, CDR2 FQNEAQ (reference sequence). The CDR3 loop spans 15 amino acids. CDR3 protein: CASSSRTGGFFEQYF. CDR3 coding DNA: TGTGCCAGCAGCTCCCGGACAGGGGGCTTTTTCGAGCAGTACTTC.

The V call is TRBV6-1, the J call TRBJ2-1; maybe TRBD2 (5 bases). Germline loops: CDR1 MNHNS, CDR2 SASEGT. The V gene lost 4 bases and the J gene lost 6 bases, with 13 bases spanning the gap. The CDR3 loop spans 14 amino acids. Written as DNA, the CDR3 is TGTGCCAGCAGTGCAAGTCTAGCCAGCAATGAGCAGTTCTTC. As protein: CASSASLASNEQFF.

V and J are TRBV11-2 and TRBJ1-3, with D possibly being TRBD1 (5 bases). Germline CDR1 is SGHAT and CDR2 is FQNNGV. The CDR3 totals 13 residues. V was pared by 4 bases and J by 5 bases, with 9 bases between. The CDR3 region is CASSSDRRNTIYF. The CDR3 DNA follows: TGTGCCAGCAGCTCCGACAGAAGAAACACCATATATTTT.

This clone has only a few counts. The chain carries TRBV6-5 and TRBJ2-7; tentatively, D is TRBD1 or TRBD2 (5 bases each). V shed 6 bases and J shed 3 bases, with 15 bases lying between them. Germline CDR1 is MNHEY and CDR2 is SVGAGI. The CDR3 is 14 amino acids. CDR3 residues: CASSRTGTVYEQYF. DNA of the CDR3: TGTGCCAGCAGCCGCACCGGGACGGTCTACGAGCAGTACTTC.

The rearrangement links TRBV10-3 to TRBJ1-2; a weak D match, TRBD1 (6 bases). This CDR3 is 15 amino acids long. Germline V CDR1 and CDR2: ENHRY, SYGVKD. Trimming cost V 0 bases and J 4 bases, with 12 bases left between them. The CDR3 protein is CAISESLDRSYGYTF. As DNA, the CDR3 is TGTGCCATCAGTGAGTCCTTAGACAGGAGCTATGGCTACACCTTC.